This TCR beta chain was sequenced during a study of T cells in Graves' hyperthyroidism and ophthalmopathy. Germline V lookup: CDR1 LGHDT, CDR2 YNNKEL (reference sequence). The CDR3 is 15 amino acids. Deletions cut 2 bases from V and 4 bases from J, with 12 bases between. Regions amplified from RNA transcripts were the TCR beta CDR3 regions. The primer set for the first-round RT-PCR of the TCR CDR3 was HTBI. MiXCR, run by TCRdb on the multiplex PCR reads, gives a single entry per CDR3 protein. The repertoire holds more than 500,000 distinct CDR3 sequences, with about 15% as singletons. This TCR came from a woman between 40 and 55 years old with Graves' ophthalmopathy. The sequenced material came from blood. This sequence joins TRBV3-1 and TRBJ1-5, with D maybe TRBD1 (6 bases). CDR3 DNA sequence: TGTGCCAGCAGCCAAAGGTCAGGGGATAATCAGCCCCAGCATTTT. Translation: CASSQRSGDNQPQHF.